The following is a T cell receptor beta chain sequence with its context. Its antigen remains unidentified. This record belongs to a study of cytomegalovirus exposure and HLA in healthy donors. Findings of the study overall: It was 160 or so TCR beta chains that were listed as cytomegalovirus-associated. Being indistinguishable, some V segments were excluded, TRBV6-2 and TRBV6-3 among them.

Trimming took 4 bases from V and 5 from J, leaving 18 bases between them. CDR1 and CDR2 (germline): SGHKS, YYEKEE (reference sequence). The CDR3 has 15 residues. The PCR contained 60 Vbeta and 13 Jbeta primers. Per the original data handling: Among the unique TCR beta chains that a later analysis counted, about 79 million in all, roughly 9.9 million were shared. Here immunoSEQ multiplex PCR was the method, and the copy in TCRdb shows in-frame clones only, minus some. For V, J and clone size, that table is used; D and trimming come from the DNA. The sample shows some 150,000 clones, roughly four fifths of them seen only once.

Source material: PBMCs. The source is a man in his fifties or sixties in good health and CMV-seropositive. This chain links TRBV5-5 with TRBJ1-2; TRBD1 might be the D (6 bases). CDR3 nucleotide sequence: TGTGCCAGCAGCCCTGGGGGGGACAACCGATATGGCTACACCTTC. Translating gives CASSPGGDNRYGYTF.